This T cell receptor beta chain was found in a study of immune heterogeneity within non-small cell lung tumors. Trimming at V came to 1 base and at J to 4 bases, leaving 6 bases not matched to a gene. The CDR3 is made up of 15 amino acids. Germline V gene lookup returns CDR1 SGHTA and CDR2 FQGNSA. It was a multiplex PCR that amplified TCR beta CDR3, with 32 V and 13 J primers. TCRdb analysed the multiplex PCR reads with MiXCR anew, one entry per CDR3 protein. The table records under 3,500 distinct CDR3 sequences, approximately 46% of them present only once. Bulk tumor gDNA, 500 to 700 ng per sample, served as the TCR template. Each primary tumor yielded several biopsies, collected far apart from one another at surgery. Patients underwent curative surgery for untreated, newly diagnosed non-small cell lung cancer. There were some 15 donors in total. They were all newly diagnosed non-small cell lung cancer patients undergoing surgery with curative intent.

Specimen: lung tumor tissue. The sequence was obtained from a man between 60 and 75 years old with non-small cell lung cancer. The chain recombines TRBV7-2 with TRBJ1-2; 7 nucleotides match TRBD1. CDR3 protein: CASSLVPPGGYGYTF. The CDR3 DNA reads as TGTGCCAGCAGCTTAGTCCCCCCAGGGGGCTATGGCTACACCTTC.